These 22 T cell receptor beta chains came from one sample sequenced in a study of blood T cells in healthy people across ages. With a J-beta primer mix and a sample-barcoded 5' primer, a second PCR ran about 7 to 12 cycles. TCRdb called the 5' RACE reads again in MiXCR, with one record for every CDR3 protein. Found here are hundreds of thousands of distinct CDR3 sequences, less than 35% of them singletons; the top ten hold 15% to 20%. Source material: blood. The receptors come from a woman at least 80 years old in good health.

In the case of this clonotype: A much more abundant neighbour one base away suggests this may be a read error. The J gene is TRBJ2-1, the V gene TRBV20-1; 9 bases map to TRBD2. CDR3 length equals 13 residues. CDR1 and CDR2 from the germline V gene are DFQATT and SNEGSKA (reference sequence). The trim removed 6 bases at V and 12 bases at J, leaving 12 bases unmatched. CDR3 amino acids: CSAGDFSGGRQFF. CDR3 DNA: TGCAGTGCCGGAGACTTTAGCGGGGGTAGGCAGTTCTTC.

This clonotype was observed at least ten times. The V gene is TRBV11-2, the J gene TRBJ2-5, with D maybe TRBD2 (6 bases). Per germline, CDR1 SGHAT and CDR2 FQNNGV. Trimming removed 5 bases from V and 2 bases from J, with 15 bases in between. The CDR3 runs to 15 residues. For the CDR3, the DNA is TGTGCCAGCAGCCTCATGTGGGACTTGCAAGAGACCCAGTACTTC. The encoded protein is CASSLMWDLQETQYF.

The CDR3 DNA reads TGTGCCACCAGCAGAGGGGGGGATCAGGCCCGGGAGCTGTTTTTT. Its protein product is CATSRGGDQARELFF. The chain has TRBV15 and TRBJ2-2; D may be TRBD2 (6 bases). Germline values: CDR1 LNHNV, CDR2 YYDKDF (reference sequence). CDR3 length: 15 residues. The V end lost 1 base, the J end lost 9 bases, and 15 bases lay between the germline ends.

This clonotype was picked up one time. A much larger clone differs by one base, so this may be a read error. V and J are TRBV4-1 and TRBJ2-7; D is tentatively TRBD1 or TRBD2 (6 bases each). The CDR3 has 17 residues. CDR1 and CDR2 from the germline V gene are MGHRA and YSYEKL. The V end was cut by 0 bases, the J end by 7 bases, with 22 bases between. In DNA, the CDR3 is TGCGCCAGCAGCCAAGAGGTTTTTGGGGGGCCCTACAATGAGCAGTACTTC. Translating gives CASSQEVFGGPYNEQYF.

At least ten counts were recorded for this clonotype. The gene calls are TRBV6-5 and TRBJ2-5, with 7 bases lining up with TRBD1. J was trimmed by 0 bases and V by 4 bases; bases with no gene match: 8. In germline, CDR1 is MNHEY, CDR2 SVGAGI. This CDR3 has 16 amino acids. The CDR3 DNA is TGTGCCAGCAGTTTCGCCAAGACAGGGTACCAAGAGACCCAGTACTTC. Its protein product is CASSFAKTGYQETQYF.

This chain links TRBV5-6 with TRBJ2-4; 9 bases agree with TRBD1. CDR1 is SGHDT, CDR2 YYEEEE, per germline. This CDR3 has 14 amino acids. Trimming at V came to 4 bases and at J to 10 bases, leaving 9 bases not matched to a gene. CDR3 loop: CASSGYRGQSIQYF. The CDR3, as DNA: TGTGCCAGCAGCGGATACAGGGGGCAGTCAATTCAGTACTTC.

This clonotype was seen only a few times. The rearrangement joins TRBV2 to TRBJ2-7; 7 bases are shared with TRBD2. Germline V gene lookup returns CDR1 SNHLY and CDR2 FYNNEI. Trimming cost V 10 bases and J 4 bases; bases outside gene matches: 7. The CDR3 is 12 amino acids. The chain's CDR3 is CATVLGGYEQYF. CDR3 in DNA: TGTGCCACCGTTCTCGGGGGGTACGAGCAGTACTTC.

This clonotype appeared a few times. The genes are TRBV6-6 and TRBJ1-1; D uncertain. V lost 0 bases, J lost 2 bases, and 10 bases lay in between. The CDR3 covers 15 residues. The V gene's germline CDR1 is MNHNY and CDR2 SVGAGI (reference sequence). The CDR3 region has the DNA TGTGCCAGCAGTTACTCGGATAACAAAAACACTGAAGCTTTCTTT. This codes for CASSYSDNKNTEAFF.

This clonotype was observed a handful of times. The V and J genes are TRBV11-3 and TRBJ1-2; D possibly corresponds to TRBD1 (5 bases). With 3 bases removed from V and 8 bases from J, the gap between germline ends came to 19 bases. The CDR3 contains 15 residues. The germline CDR1 and CDR2 sequences are SGHNT and YENEEA. The CDR3 loop reads CASSLIGQGASGYTF. The CDR3 nucleotides read TGTGCCAGCAGCTTGATAGGTCAGGGCGCGAGCGGCTACACCTTC.

This clonotype was recorded at least ten times. The CDR3: CASSLAGGRRETQYF. CDR3 in DNA: TGCGCCAGCAGCTTGGCGGGGGGCAGGAGGGAGACCCAGTACTTC. The chain has TRBV5-1 and TRBJ2-5; weak D call: TRBD2 (7 bases). The length of the CDR3 is 15 residues. Per germline, CDR1 SGHRS and CDR2 YFSETQ. The V end was cut by 0 bases, the J end by 5 bases, with 14 bases between. The whole variable domain, filled in from reference TRBV5-1 and TRBJ2-5, reads KAGVTQTPRYLIKTRGQQVTLSCSPISGHRSVSWYQQTPGQGLQFLFEYFSETQRNKGNFPGRFSGRQFSNSRSEMNVSTLELGDSALYLCASSLAGGRRETQYFGPGTRLLVL.

The gene calls are TRBV29-1 and TRBJ2-7; the match to TRBD2 covers 8 bases. CDR3 length equals 12 residues. In germline, CDR1 is SQVTM, CDR2 ANQGSEA. V was clipped by 5 bases and J by 5 bases; unmatched bases: 5. The CDR3 bases are TGCAGCGTTTGCCCAGCGGGAGACGAGCAGTACTTC. It specifies CSVCPAGDEQYF.

The rearrangement links TRBV24-1 to TRBJ2-1, with 7 bases aligning to TRBD2. Looked up from germline, CDR1 is KGHDR and CDR2 is SFDVKD. The CDR3 runs 15 residues. V lost 7 bases, J lost 2 bases, and 7 bases stayed unmatched. The CDR3 DNA follows: TGTGCCACCAGAGGCGGGGCGGGGGCCTACAATGAGCAGTTCTTC. The encoded protein is CATRGGAGAYNEQFF.

V is TRBV30 and J is TRBJ1-2, with a weak D call TRBD1 (6 bases). Germline CDR1 GTSNPN, CDR2 SVGIG (reference sequence). Trimming pared 5 bases from V and 8 bases from J, leaving 18 bases between. The CDR3 has 13 amino acids. CDR3 residues: CAWSGGFPDGYTF. DNA of the CDR3: TGTGCCTGGTCCGGGGGCTTCCCGGACGGCTACACCTTC.

This clonotype was picked up many times. The chain links TRBV7-2 to TRBJ2-5, with D perhaps matching TRBD2 (6 bases). Germline-derived CDR1 and CDR2 are SGHTA and FQGNSA. V lost 3 bases and J lost 3, with 11 bases in between. This CDR3 contains 14 residues. CDR3 nucleotides: TGTGCCAGCAGCTTCTTCGGCGGGAAAGAGACCCAGTACTTC. It codes for CASSFFGGKETQYF.

This clonotype has just a few counts. The chain recombines TRBV29-1 with TRBJ1-3, with 9 bases lining up with TRBD1. CDR3 length equals 13 residues. The V gene's germline CDR1 is SQVTM and CDR2 ANQGSEA. After removal of 4 bases from V and 7 bases from J, the junction contained 5 bases not matched to a gene. Here the CDR3 DNA reads TGCAGCGTTGCCGGGACAGGGATCAACACCATATATTTT. It encodes CSVAGTGINTIYF.

Regarding this clonotype: Possible read error: a much larger clone is one base away. The chain couples TRBV27 to TRBJ1-2, with 12 bases fitting TRBD1. The CDR3 has 13 residues. The germline CDR1 and CDR2 sequences are MNHEY and SMNVEV (reference sequence). The CDR3 protein is CATTGTGGSGYIF. The CDR3 coding sequence is TGTGCCACCACCGGGACAGGGGGCTCTGGCTACATCTTC.

The chain links TRBV7-2 to TRBJ2-3, with 11 bases fitting TRBD2. In germline, CDR1 is SGHTA, CDR2 FQGNSA. CDR3 length: 16 residues. Trimming removed 4 bases from V and 1 base from J; junction bases left unmatched: 4. The CDR3 coding sequence is TGTGCCAGCAGCTCGCTAGCGGGGGGAGGCACAGATACGCAGTATTTT. This sequence encodes CASSSLAGGGTDTQYF.

This clonotype was recorded a few times. The V call is TRBV6-1, the J call TRBJ1-1; TRBD1 is a possible D gene (6 bases). V was pared by 4 bases and J by 7 bases, with 19 bases between. The CDR3 has 15 amino acids. CDR1 and CDR2 from the germline V gene are MNHNS and SASEGT. The chain's CDR3 is CASSGLTLGGGEAFF. CDR3 coding DNA: TGTGCCAGCAGTGGATTAACCCTAGGGGGAGGTGAAGCTTTCTTT.

This clonotype has only a few counts. A much bigger clone sits one base away, suggesting this may be a read error. V is TRBV5-1 and J is TRBJ2-1, with 9 nucleotides matching TRBD1. Trimming removed 3 bases from V and 6 bases from J; junction bases left unmatched: 4. The CDR3 totals 14 residues. Germline lookup yields CDR1 SGHRS and CDR2 YFSETQ. This CDR3 reads CASSWGTGSNEQFF. The CDR3 bases are TGCGCCAGCAGCTGGGGGACAGGGAGCAATGAGCAGTTCTTC.

This clonotype occurred many times. V gene TRBV7-2 combines with J gene TRBJ2-1, with 9 nucleotides matching TRBD1. J was trimmed by 15 bases and V by 3 bases; bases with no gene match: 12. CDR3 length equals 14 residues. Germline CDR1 SGHTA, CDR2 FQGNSA. The CDR3 DNA follows: TGTGCCAGCAGCTTTCGAGAGACAGGGGGAAAGCGGTTCTTC. It specifies CASSFRETGGKRFF.

To note about this clonotype: The CDR3 carries no conserved terminal phenylalanine or tryptophan, so it likely arises from a read error. The chain links TRBV7-2 to TRBJ1-5, with 7 bases aligning to TRBD1. The V and J ends lost 0 bases and 3 bases, in that order; junction bases with no gene match: 5. The CDR3 has 16 residues. Germline CDR1 SGHTA, CDR2 FQGNSA. The DNA of the CDR3 is TGTGCCAGCAGCTTAGCAGACAGGGAGCTCAATCAGCCCCAGCATTGT. Its translation is CASSLADRELNQPQHC.

This clonotype was observed at least ten times. The V call is TRBV6-1, the J call TRBJ2-1, with 8 bases that match TRBD2. With 6 bases clipped from V and 3 bases from J, the junction kept 16 bases outside the gene matches. The CDR3 is made up of 18 amino acids. Germline V CDR1 and CDR2: MNHNS, SASEGT. CDR3 in amino acids: CASSVRGGLSGVYNEQFF. CDR3 in DNA: TGTGCCAGCAGCGTTAGGGGCGGCCTTAGCGGGGTCTACAATGAGCAGTTCTTC.